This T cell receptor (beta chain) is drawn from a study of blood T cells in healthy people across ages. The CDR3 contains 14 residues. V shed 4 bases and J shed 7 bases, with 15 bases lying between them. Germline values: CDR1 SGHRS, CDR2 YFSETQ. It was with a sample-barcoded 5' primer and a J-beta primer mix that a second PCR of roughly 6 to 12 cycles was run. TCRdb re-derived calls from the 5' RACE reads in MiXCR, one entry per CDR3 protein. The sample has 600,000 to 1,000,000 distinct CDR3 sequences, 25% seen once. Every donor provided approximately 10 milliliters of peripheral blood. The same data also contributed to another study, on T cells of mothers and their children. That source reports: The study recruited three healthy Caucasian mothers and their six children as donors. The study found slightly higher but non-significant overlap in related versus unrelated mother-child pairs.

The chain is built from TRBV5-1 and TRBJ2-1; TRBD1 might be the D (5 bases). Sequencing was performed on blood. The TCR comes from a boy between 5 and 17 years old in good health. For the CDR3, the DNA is TGCGCCAGCAGCCCAGGGATGGGGCTTAATGAGCAGTTCTTC. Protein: CASSPGMGLNEQFF.